Shown below are 7 T cell receptor beta chains from a single sample sequenced in a study of cytomegalovirus exposure and HLA in healthy donors. The PCR ran on 60 Vbeta and 13 Jbeta primers. Clones were read by immunoSEQ multiplex PCR, and TCRdb kept only the in-frame ones, dropping some. The sample includes over 150,000 clones, approximately 80% of them seen just once. The material sequenced was PBMCs. The source of these receptors is a man aged 50-60 years in good health and CMV-seropositive.

The chain combines TRBV29-1 with TRBJ2-7, with 9 bases lining up with TRBD2. CDR3 length: 13 amino acids. Germline trimming cut 4 bases from V and 5 bases from J; bases unmatched to any gene: 6. Looked up from germline, CDR1 is SQVTM and CDR2 is ANQGSEA. The CDR3 reads CSVVSGSSHEQYF. CDR3 coding DNA: TGCAGCGTTGTTAGCGGGAGTTCCCACGAGCAGTACTTC.

J is TRBJ1-1 and V is TRBV5-1, with D perhaps matching TRBD1 (5 bases). V was trimmed by 4 bases and J by 4 bases, leaving 11 bases between them. Germline V gene data show CDR1 as SGHRS and CDR2 as YFSETQ. This CDR3 contains 13 residues. CDR3 nucleotides: TGCGCCAGCAGCGCGGGGACGGGCACTGAAGCTTTCTTT. Amino acid sequence: CASSAGTGTEAFF.

In DNA form, the CDR3 reads TGTGCCAGTTATGGGGGGAGGGAGCAGTACTTC. Amino acids: CASYGGREQYF. This rearrangement joins TRBV6-1 to TRBJ2-7; possible D gene TRBD2, 6 bases. The V gene's germline CDR1 is MNHNS and CDR2 SASEGT. Trimming shortened V by 9 bases and J by 7 bases, and 13 bases separated the two germline ends. CDR3 size: 11 residues.

The chain has TRBV7-2 and TRBJ2-1; D is ambiguous. Germline V CDR1 and CDR2: SGHTA, FQGNSA. CDR3 length: 16 amino acids. Deletions cut 2 bases from V and 2 bases from J, with 13 bases between. The CDR3, as DNA: TGTGCCAGCAGCTTAAGCGATATGGTCACCTACAATGAGCAGTTCTTC. Translated, it gives CASSLSDMVTYNEQFF. The full variable domain, its missing parts supplied by reference TRBV7-2 and TRBJ2-1, is GAGVSQSPSNKVTEKGKDVELRCDPISGHTALYWYRQSLGQGLEFLIYFQGNSAPDKSGLPSDRFSAERTGGSVSTLTIQRTQQEDSAVYLCASSLSDMVTYNEQFFGPGTRLTVL.

In its sample, this clone was seen once. V is TRBV30 and J is TRBJ2-3; D is perhaps TRBD2 (5 bases). From germline, CDR1 is GTSNPN and CDR2 SVGIG (reference sequence). The germline V and J ends were trimmed by 8 bases and 0 bases, with 15 bases remaining between them. The CDR3 sequence is 14 residues long. CDR3 protein: CAGRSSLSTDTQYF. In DNA, the CDR3 is TGTGCCGGTAGATCTAGCCTAAGCACAGATACGCAGTATTTT.

This chain uses TRBV7-2 with TRBJ2-7; 12 bases line up with TRBD2. CDR1 and CDR2 from the germline V gene are SGHTA and FQGNSA. The junction had 15 bases not matched to a gene; V was cut back by 5 bases and J by 7 bases. The CDR3 has 17 residues. CDR3 region: CASSPGTSGFPVYEQYF. In nucleotides, the CDR3 is TGTGCCAGCAGCCCAGGGACTAGCGGGTTCCCAGTATATGAGCAGTACTTC. Filled out from reference TRBV7-2 and TRBJ2-7, the complete variable domain reads GAGVSQSPSNKVTEKGKDVELRCDPISGHTALYWYRQSLGQGLEFLIYFQGNSAPDKSGLPSDRFSAERTGGSVSTLTIQRTQQEDSAVYLCASSPGTSGFPVYEQYFGPGTRLTVT.

This sequence joins TRBV6-6 and TRBJ2-7; D might be TRBD1 (6 bases). The CDR3 runs 14 residues. The germline V gene encodes CDR1 MNHNY and CDR2 SVGAGI (reference sequence). The germline V and J ends were trimmed by 3 bases and 2 bases, with 11 bases remaining between them. The CDR3 nucleotides read TGTGCCAGCAGTTATCCGGGACACACCTACGAGCAGTACTTC. This encodes CASSYPGHTYEQYF.